This T cell receptor (beta chain) was captured by sequencing in a study of shared clonotypes between healthy human individuals (dated by TCRdb to the early 2020s). In terms of the full investigation: The cohort included a few men and a couple of women between 18 and 49 years of age. Per donor, three plates each were used for CD4 naive and CD4 memory, two for CD8 naive, and one for CD8 memory. To estimate repertoire size and how much clonotype sharing occurs between individuals, the study deeply sequenced the blood TCR repertoires of about 5 healthy adults. To increase sequencing depth and limit assay-specific biases, TCR repertoire library preparation and sequencing were carried out by different laboratories using diverse techniques. Leukapheresis yielded between about 0.85 and 10 billion PBMCs per donor.

Using the deep immunoSEQ assay, multiplex PCR amplified TCR CDR3 regions from genomic DNA. Extracted genomic DNA from each cell subset was spread evenly across all wells of several immunoSEQ 96-well plates, with each plate serving as a replicate. Each replicate PCR for sorted subsets received about 0.2 ug genomic DNA, equal to some 32,000 T cell genomes. Purified libraries were quantified with a Qubit 3.0 fluorometer, sized on a Bioanalyzer 2100, and re-quantified with the KAPA Library Quantification kit. Each immunoSEQ 96-well plate was sequenced on its own single-read 150-cycle Illumina NextSeq 550 flow cell. In the source study's methods: Because the immunoSEQ output included only junctional sequences and no quality scores, the filtering could not be the same as the filtering used for full-length reads. Sequences were annotated with PyIR, a Python wrapper for IgBLAST v1.9, and V/J genes and CDR3 were assigned using IMGT germline references. Reads were removed for weak V/J assignments (E-value above 1e-6), missing CDR3, stop codons, out-of-frame junctions, or ambiguous translated residues. A V3J clonotype was defined by an identical inferred V gene, J gene, and CDR3 amino acid sequence. To compute the percentage overlap between repertoires, the number of shared unique clonotypes was divided by the size of the smaller repertoire. Repertoire richness was assessed with RTK rarefaction, the Chao1 estimator, and Recon v2.1 estimates of unobserved clonotypes. Generation probabilities were computed with OLGA for all TCRbeta clonotypes obtained by the gDNA method from a few donors. Imported from immuneACCESS, the table was reduced by TCRdb to in-frame sequences with V and J called. These copies leave out some clones; in studies compared against another copy, an unresolved V gene accounts for under half, and the cause of the remainder is not known. The DNA gave D and trimming, while V, J and clone size come from that table. Counted in this sample were about 2.2 million clones; around 93% of them appeared once. The ten biggest clones cover around 1.7% of the sample.

The investigation overall reported the following: Because the study included a small number of donors, the genetic and exposure-history diversity represented was limited. Across several donors, about 5% of naive CD4, roughly 3.5% of naive CD8, about 2.3% of memory CD4, and 0.3% to 0.45% of memory CD8 clonotypes were shared. Pairwise subsampling led to the expectation that sequencing depth would affect the degree of clonotype sharing among donors. Higher generation probabilities were observed for clonotypes shared by all four sorted-subset donors than for non-shared clonotypes. Larger estimated clonotype richness was generally found for naive subsets than for memory subsets. Incomplete sequencing was indicated by rarefaction of sorted-subset datasets, despite the large sequencing depth. Sampling was limited to blood, and TCR repertoires in tissue likely differ from TCR repertoires in blood.

For the CD8 naive samples, CD45RO-negative cells were positively selected for CCR7, yielding a CD45RA+CCR7+ population from which TemRA cells were excluded. Donors were healthy HIV-negative adults with no recently reported acute infections or vaccinations. Every donor was a Caucasian adult living in Nashville, Tennessee, USA. Blood was collected by leukapheresis, and PBMCs were isolated by Ficoll-Histopaque density gradient centrifugation and then cryopreserved in liquid nitrogen vapor phase. Purity and quantity of every magnetically sorted T cell population were checked by analytical flow cytometry. From each sorted fraction, genomic DNA was isolated and quantified by UV absorbance on a Nanodrop 2000c. CDR1 is given as GTSNPN and CDR2 as SVGIG, both from the germline V gene (reference sequence). Measured from the cysteine to the phenylalanine, the CDR3 is 11 residues long. Solely the CDR3 DNA is kept, with 33 bases framed from the first base. V drops 4 bases and J drops 3 bases, leaving 7 bases in between.

Turning to this clone: The antigen it binds to is not known. Base qualities were left out, and no much larger clone turns up one base away.

This TCR came from a man aged 18 to 30 in good health. Some clones in this sample may be carry-over from other donors' samples. The rearrangement joined TRBV30 to TRBJ2-7, with the D gene call left open. Sequencing used naive CD8+ T cells from PBMCs. The sample's cell subset or site label, decoded: CD45RA+CCR7+. The CDR3 protein sequence reads: CAWTAGYEQYF. The DNA is as follows: TGTGCCTGGACGGCCGGCTACGAGCAGTACTTC. The reference TRBV30 and TRBJ2-7 proteins fill in what lies around the CDR3, so the full variable domain reads SQTIHQWPATLVQPVGSPLSLECTVEGTSNPNLYWYRQAAGRGLQLLFYSVGIGQISSEVPQNLSASRPQDRQFILSSKKLLLSDSGFYLCAWTAGYEQYFGPGTRLTVT.